The entry below describes one T cell receptor beta chain. Germline CDR1 reads SGHTA; CDR2 reads FQGNSA. V was trimmed by 10 bases and J by 7 bases, leaving 19 bases between them. The CDR3 spans 13 residues. The table came from immunoSEQ multiplex PCR; TCRdb's copy has only in-frame clones and leaves some out. The sample consists of about 140,000 clones, 70% to 90% of them appearing once. The data originate from a study of T cell responses to AZD1222 COVID-19 vaccine. The source of this sequence is an adult in good health. The V gene is TRBV7-2, the J gene TRBJ1-2; D is uncertain. Here the sequenced sample was peripheral blood, taken on day 0 of AZD1222 vaccination. CDR3 region: CATSRAGLGGYTF. CDR3 in DNA: TGTGCCACTAGCCGGGCGGGGTTGGGTGGCTACACCTTC. Full variable domain (missing parts from reference TRBV7-2 and TRBJ1-2): GAGVSQSPSNKVTEKGKDVELRCDPISGHTALYWYRQSLGQGLEFLIYFQGNSAPDKSGLPSDRFSAERTGGSVSTLTIQRTQQEDSAVYLCATSRAGLGGYTFGSGTRLTVV.